This T cell receptor (beta chain) was identified during a study of shared clonotypes between healthy human individuals. Sequencing used immunoSEQ multiplex PCR; TCRdb keeps in-frame clones, though not all of them. The data hold 950,000 to 1,300,000 clones, with around 76% observed a single time. Germline lookup yields CDR1 SGHRS and CDR2 YFSETQ. V gave up 0 bases and J gave up 6 bases, with 12 bases separating them. The CDR3 extends over 15 amino acids. Of note for this clone: The sample carries other DNA sequences with the same CDR3.

This receptor was identified in a man between 18 and 35 years old in good health. The chain employs TRBV5-1 and TRBJ1-4; a possible D gene is TRBD1 (5 bases). The sample taken for sequencing was memory CD4+ T cells sorted from blood. Regarding subset: CD45RA-negative fraction. The DNA of the CDR3 is TGCGCCAGCAGCTTGGCCGGGCAGGGCTATGAAAAACTGTTTTTT. Its protein is CASSLAGQGYEKLFF.